This TCR beta chain stems from a study of blood T cell repertoires in COVID-19. Clones were read by immunoSEQ multiplex PCR, and TCRdb kept only the in-frame ones, dropping some. The table lists 85,000 to 110,000 clones, 70% to 90% of them singletons. Germline V CDR1 and CDR2: SGHTA, FQGNSA. CDR3 size: 14 residues. The V end was cut by 9 bases, the J end by 4 bases, with 19 bases between. The sequence derives from a man aged 50 to 59 in a cohort sampled during active COVID-19. Material: peripheral blood. The rearrangement uses TRBV7-2 and TRBJ2-7; D is possibly TRBD1 (6 bases). The CDR3 is CASSHPGARYEQYF. CDR3 bases: TGTGCCAGTTCCCACCCAGGGGCGCGGTACGAGCAGTACTTC.